This paragraph reports one T cell receptor (beta chain). This clone's antigen is unknown. No base-level quality is on record; no much larger clone is a single base apart. TCRbeta CDR3 regions were amplified from genomic DNA using the immunoSEQ Assay, a bias-controlled multiplex PCR. The authors' analysis ran thus. Nucleated cell counts per sample were estimated from amplification of reference gene primers within the assay. To quantify the absolute abundance of each unique TCRbeta CDR3 rearrangement, sequence reads were collapsed and filtered. For each sample, productive Simpson clonality was calculated by taking the square root of Simpson's diversity index across productive rearrangements. TCRdb provides this immuneACCESS table in a form limited to in-frame rearrangements. Some clones are lacking; in checked studies, under half of them reflect an unresolved V gene, and why the rest are absent is not known. Clonal size and the V and J genes are those of that table, whereas D and trimming came from the DNA. Counted in this sample were under 200,000 clones; around four fifths of them appeared once. The ten most abundant clones make up around 7.8% of the sample.

These data come from a study of blood T cell repertoires in COVID-19 (dated by TCRdb to the early 2020s). About the full investigation: The collaborator samples originated in the United States, Italy and Spain and spanned the acute and convalescent phases of COVID-19. The prospective study material was composed of cDNA or gDNA derived from T cells, B-cell-depleted T cells, or PBMCs. The repertoires were released in a freely available public database meant as a resource for research on the immune response to SARS-CoV-2. Subjects who had been exposed to COVID-19, were actively infected with it, or had recovered from it provided the deeply sampled blood TCRbeta repertoires that made up the dataset. Samples were obtained from the ongoing ImmuneRACE study (first 160 participants) and from roughly 1,300 subjects provided by 6 global collaborators. Where HLA class I and class II types were available, the types were taken from metadata supplied by the sample provider, not from assay-based typing. The sample metadata nearly always contained a de-identified subject ID, COVID-19 status, age in years and sex.

CDR1 is given as LNHDA and CDR2 as SQIVND, both from the germline V gene (reference sequence). The CDR3 starts with the cysteine, ends with the phenylalanine, and has 18 residues. Only the CDR3 DNA stays, 54 bases, in frame from base 1. Trimming accounts for 5 bases at V and 10 bases at J, while the number of junction bases matched to no gene is 16. Summary of the overall study and its limitations: The amount of clinical and demographic metadata varied by source and participant and was provided uncurated.

Enrolling through a virtual design, the prospective study's participants ranged in age from roughly 18 to 100 years and lived across about two dozen United States geographic areas. In the prospective study, participants were assigned to cohorts based on the clinical history participants reported in a screening survey and a study questionnaire. Recovered participants in ImmuneRACE Cohort 3 were defined as having two consecutive negative NP/OP PCR tests, clearance from a healthcare professional, or resolution of symptoms. Mobile phlebotomists in the prospective study collected whole blood, serum and a nasopharyngeal or oropharyngeal swab from every participant. Additional blood draws and questionnaires over an approximately two-month period could optionally be provided by prospective study participants. Before DNA extraction, blood samples from the prospective study were shipped at room temperature or frozen.

Material for sequencing was PBMCs or T cells enriched from blood (not recorded which). Rearrangement joined TRBV19 to TRBJ2-1, with 14 middle bases fitting TRBD2. This sequence originates from a middle-aged man who had recovered from COVID-19. For the CDR3, the sequence is CASSGEMGLAGAYQEQFF. The DNA sequence is as follows: TGTGCCAGTAGTGGGGAAATGGGACTAGCGGGGGCGTACCAGGAGCAGTTCTTC.